The 16 T cell receptor beta chains presented below share a single source sample, sequenced in a study of shared clonotypes between healthy human individuals. Sequenced by immunoSEQ multiplex PCR; TCRdb stores in-frame clones only, minus some. This table has fewer than 100,000 clones, 67% appearing once. Sequencing was done on a sample of memory CD8+ T cells sorted from blood. Subset given: CD45RO+ cells pooled with CCR7-negative TemRA cells. The source of these receptors is a man aged 25-45 years in good health.

The V call is TRBV5-1, the J call TRBJ1-2; a weak D match, TRBD1 (5 bases). Trimming stripped 1 base from V and 4 bases from J, with 23 bases between. Germline V gene sequence: CDR1 SGHRS, CDR2 YFSETQ. The CDR3 spans 18 residues. CDR3 loop: CASSLSGTPRSRSYGYTF. CDR3 DNA sequence: TGCGCCAGCAGCTTGTCGGGGACTCCCCGGTCCAGGAGCTATGGCTACACCTTC. Full variable domain (missing parts from reference TRBV5-1 and TRBJ1-2): KAGVTQTPRYLIKTRGQQVTLSCSPISGHRSVSWYQQTPGQGLQFLFEYFSETQRNKGNFPGRFSGRQFSNSRSEMNVSTLELGDSALYLCASSLSGTPRSRSYGYTFGSGTRLTVV.

The chain combines TRBV6-5 with TRBJ1-1; TRBD1 might be the D (6 bases). CDR1 and CDR2 (germline): MNHEY, SVGAGI. Trimming cost V 5 bases and J 2 bases, with 9 bases left between them. The CDR3 extends over 13 amino acids. The CDR3 loop is CASSPGTNTEAFF. CDR3 coding DNA: TGTGCCAGCAGTCCCGGGACAAACACTGAAGCTTTCTTT.

Here the CDR3 reads CASSERDRGLGANVLTF. The CDR3 coding sequence is TGTGCCAGCAGTGAAAGGGACAGGGGTCTGGGGGCCAACGTCCTGACTTTC. The chain employs TRBV6-1 and TRBJ2-6; 10 nucleotides align to TRBD1. CDR1 and CDR2 from the germline V gene are MNHNS and SASEGT. This CDR3 is 17 amino acids long. V gave up 2 bases and J gave up 4 bases; unmatched junction bases: 5.

This clone was counted many times. Other DNA sequences of this sample code for an identical CDR3. The CDR3 bases are TGTGCCAGCAGTGAAGGGGGCTCTGGGGCCAACGTCCTGACTTTC. This encodes CASSEGGSGANVLTF. V is TRBV6-1 and J is TRBJ2-6; D call uncertain. The V gene's germline CDR1 is MNHNS and CDR2 SASEGT. Trimming removed 1 base at V and 0 bases at J, with 4 bases between. The CDR3 has 15 residues.

This clone was detected only a few times. The rearrangement joins TRBV6-1 to TRBJ2-5; 7 bases line up with TRBD1. The V and J ends lost 10 bases and 5 bases, in that order; junction bases with no gene match: 10. Germline-derived CDR1 and CDR2 are MNHNS and SASEGT. The CDR3 has 13 residues. CDR3 amino acids: CATTGILEETQYF. The CDR3 DNA reads as TGTGCCACGACAGGGATTTTAGAGGAGACCCAGTACTTC.

V gene TRBV14 combines with J gene TRBJ2-7; D call uncertain. Germline V gene lookup returns CDR1 SGHDN and CDR2 FVKESK. CDR3 length equals 14 residues. V lost 0 bases, J lost 1 base, and 7 bases lay in between. CDR3 amino acids: CASSQDPGSYEQYF. The CDR3 coding sequence is TGTGCCAGCAGCCAAGATCCAGGATCCTACGAGCAGTACTTC.

This rearrangement joins TRBV7-8 to TRBJ2-6; possibly TRBD1 or TRBD2 for D (5 bases each). V was trimmed by 4 bases and J by 0 bases, leaving 13 bases between them. This CDR3 contains 17 residues. Germline V gives CDR1 SGHVS, CDR2 FQNEAQ. CDR3 bases: TGTGCCAGCAGCTCGGGGACGGGAAGCTCTGGGGCCAACGTCCTGACTTTC. Translated, it gives CASSSGTGSSGANVLTF.

This clone was recorded a few times. The chain links TRBV28 to TRBJ2-1; D is possibly TRBD1 or TRBD2 (5 bases each). Germline V gene data show CDR1 as MDHEN and CDR2 as SYDVKM. The V and J ends lost 4 bases and 8 bases respectively, with 15 bases between them. This CDR3 is 14 amino acids long. CDR3 loop: CASSSEGVGDEQFF. The CDR3 region has the DNA TGTGCCAGCAGTTCCGAGGGAGTGGGGGATGAGCAGTTCTTC. The full variable domain, completed using reference TRBV28 and TRBJ2-1, is DVKVTQSSRYLVKRTGEKVFLECVQDMDHENMFWYRQDPGLGLRLIYFSYDVKMKEKGDIPEGYSVSREKKERFSLILESASTNQTSMYLCASSSEGVGDEQFFGPGTRLTVL.

CDR3 coding DNA: TGTGCCTGGAGTTTGACAACCACTAGCACAGATACGCAGTATTTT. Translation: CAWSLTTTSTDTQYF. The chain links TRBV30 to TRBJ2-3, with unresolved D. The CDR3 is 15 amino acids. Per the germline V gene, CDR1 is GTSNPN and CDR2 is SVGIG (reference sequence). The V end was cut by 2 bases, the J end by 0 bases, with 12 bases between. The variable domain in full, completed from reference TRBV30 and TRBJ2-3, reads SQTIHQWPATLVQPVGSPLSLECTVEGTSNPNLYWYRQAAGRGLQLLFYSVGIGQISSEVPQNLSASRPQDRQFILSSKKLLLSDSGFYLCAWSLTTTSTDTQYFGPGTRLTVL.

This clone appeared a few times. The chain couples TRBV30 to TRBJ2-3; D is perhaps TRBD2 (5 bases). Germline V gives CDR1 GTSNPN, CDR2 SVGIG (reference sequence). The V gene lost 4 bases and the J gene lost 2 bases, with 19 bases spanning the gap. The CDR3 runs 16 residues. DNA for the CDR3: TGTGCCTGGACACCTTGGCGGGTGACTCCCACAGATACGCAGTATTTT. Protein sequence: CAWTPWRVTPTDTQYF.

This chain joins TRBV7-6 and TRBJ2-3; 7 bases map to TRBD1. The CDR3 runs 12 residues. The germline V gene encodes CDR1 SGHVS and CDR2 FNYEAQ. The V segment lost 6 bases and the J segment 7 bases; nucleotides outside the gene matches: 4. The CDR3 nucleotides are TGTGCCAGCAGAAACAGGGGACATACGCAGTATTTT. It specifies CASRNRGHTQYF.

This clone turned up a few times. V gene TRBV18 combines with J gene TRBJ2-1; TRBD2 is a possible D gene (5 bases). In germline, CDR1 is KGHSH, CDR2 LQKENI. Trimming cost V 1 base and J 3 bases, with 10 bases left between them. The CDR3 loop spans 15 amino acids. The CDR3 spells CASSPRERVYNEQFF. The CDR3 nucleotides are TGTGCCAGCTCACCACGGGAGAGGGTCTACAATGAGCAGTTCTTC. Drawing the rest from reference TRBV18 and TRBJ2-1, the complete variable domain is NAGVMQNPRHLVRRRGQEARLRCSPMKGHSHVYWYRQLPEEGLKFMVYLQKENIIDESGMPKERFSAEFPKEGPSILRIQQVVRGDSAAYFCASSPRERVYNEQFFGPGTRLTVL.

In this sample, this clone turned up many times. The V call is TRBV6-5, the J call TRBJ1-1; D is uncertain. CDR3 length equals 12 residues. Germline assignment: CDR1 MNHEY and CDR2 SVGAGI. The V end lost 8 bases, the J end lost 0 bases, and 7 bases lay between the germline ends. The CDR3 region is CASGFMNTEAFF. The CDR3, as DNA: TGTGCCAGCGGTTTCATGAACACTGAAGCTTTCTTT.

The chain couples TRBV29-1 to TRBJ1-1, with unresolved D. This CDR3 has 12 amino acids. V lost 0 bases to trimming and J lost 1 base, with 3 bases between them. Germline V gives CDR1 SQVTM, CDR2 ANQGSEA. CDR3 residues: CSVEDGNTEAFF. As DNA, the CDR3 is TGCAGCGTTGAAGACGGGAACACTGAAGCTTTCTTT.

The rearrangement uses TRBV27 and TRBJ2-3, with a possible D match to TRBD1 (6 bases). V lost 8 bases and J lost 5, with 23 bases in between. This CDR3 region has 16 residues. Germline V lookup: CDR1 MNHEY, CDR2 SMNVEV (reference sequence). CDR3 nucleotide sequence: TGTGCCAGCTGCGGGTTGGGGGCGGAGGCGGGAGATACGCAGTATTTT. Translation gives CASCGLGAEAGDTQYF.

This clone was observed a handful of times. This chain links TRBV25-1 with TRBJ1-3; tentative D call: TRBD1 (5 bases). Germline V gives CDR1 MGHDK, CDR2 SYGVNS. Trimming stripped 4 bases from V and 2 bases from J, with 18 bases between. The length of the CDR3 is 17 residues. Here the CDR3 reads CASSAPTGPAPGNTIYF. For the CDR3, the DNA is TGTGCCAGCAGTGCCCCCACGGGACCCGCCCCTGGAAACACCATATATTTT. The full variable domain, with the rest looked up from reference TRBV25-1 and TRBJ1-3, is EADIYQTPRYLVIGTGKKITLECSQTMGHDKMYWYQQDPGMELHLIHYSYGVNSTEKGDLSSESTVSRIRTEHFPLTLESARPSHTSQYLCASSAPTGPAPGNTIYFGEGSWLTVV.